The 26 T cell receptor beta chains below were found in one sample sequenced in a study of blood T cell repertoires in COVID-19. The method was immunoSEQ multiplex PCR; TCRdb's version includes in-frame clones alone and lacks a portion of them. This table has 250,000 or so clones, approximately 90% appearing once. The sequenced sample was peripheral blood. Receptor source: a woman between 40 and 55 years old who had recovered from COVID-19.

The chain uses TRBV6-6 and TRBJ1-4, with a tentative D call TRBD1 (6 bases). CDR3 size: 16 residues. V was clipped by 6 bases and J by 0 bases, with 14 bases between them. In germline, CDR1 is MNHNY, CDR2 SVGAGI (reference sequence). The CDR3 region has the DNA TGTGCCAGCAGAAAACAGGGCAAACCAACTAATGAAAAACTGTTTTTT. Its translation is CASRKQGKPTNEKLFF.

The V call is TRBV19, the J call TRBJ1-6; the D is unclear. The length of the CDR3 is 12 residues. Germline loops: CDR1 LNHDA, CDR2 SQIVND (reference sequence). The germline V and J ends were trimmed by 3 bases and 11 bases, with 8 bases remaining between them. CDR3 bases: TGTGCCAGTAGTATTTCGGGGACACCCCTCCACTTT. This translates into CASSISGTPLHF.

The chain combines TRBV20-1 with TRBJ2-3; the D is unclear. Germline CDR1 and CDR2: DFQATT and SNEGSKA (reference sequence). The CDR3 runs 14 residues. The V end lost 3 bases, the J end lost 2 bases, and 12 bases lay between the germline ends. The DNA of the CDR3 is TGCAGTGCTAGTGGTGGGCCGACCACAGATACGCAGTATTTT. Translated: CSASGGPTTDTQYF.

DNA for the CDR3: TGTGCCTGGACCCGTTGGGGGGTGAGCACTGAAGCTTTCTTT. It translates to CAWTRWGVSTEAFF. The chain has TRBV30 and TRBJ1-1; D might be TRBD1 (5 bases). The CDR3 runs to 14 residues. V gave up 4 bases and J gave up 4 bases, with 16 bases separating them. CDR1 and CDR2 from the germline V gene are GTSNPN and SVGIG (reference sequence).

The V and J genes are TRBV10-3 and TRBJ1-3, with D uncertain. Germline CDR1 ENHRY, CDR2 SYGVKD. The CDR3 runs 13 residues. V was pared by 3 bases and J by 8 bases, with 11 bases between. Written as DNA, the CDR3 is TGTGCCATCAGTGACGCCATCGCGGACACCATATATTTT. This gives the protein CAISDAIADTIYF.

The chain employs TRBV18 and TRBJ2-2; 9 nucleotides align to TRBD1. This CDR3 has 13 amino acids. Unmatched junction bases numbered 2, after V lost 6 bases and J lost 6 bases. Per germline, CDR1 KGHSH and CDR2 LQKENI. In DNA form, the CDR3 reads TGTGCCAGCTCCCGGACAGGGGCCGGGGAGCTGTTTTTT. Residues: CASSRTGAGELFF.

This rearrangement joins TRBV7-2 to TRBJ1-2; D gene unclear. Trimming pared 0 bases from V and 8 bases from J, leaving 10 bases between. Germline assignment: CDR1 SGHTA and CDR2 FQGNSA. The CDR3 is 13 amino acids. CDR3 amino acids: CASSLAGQSGYTF. As DNA, the CDR3 is TGTGCCAGCAGCTTAGCTGGGCAGTCGGGCTACACCTTC.

This chain connects TRBV28 to TRBJ2-5, with TRBD1 as a possible D gene (5 bases). Trimming cost V 9 bases and J 5 bases, with 19 bases left between them. CDR1 is MDHEN, CDR2 SYDVKM, per germline. The CDR3 is 14 residues long. The CDR3 reads CASQERTPWETQYF. The CDR3 DNA follows: TGTGCCAGTCAGGAACGGACACCTTGGGAGACCCAGTACTTC.

The chain carries TRBV28 and TRBJ2-2, with 12 bases identical to TRBD2. Germline values: CDR1 MDHEN, CDR2 SYDVKM. V lost 5 bases to trimming and J lost 6 bases; unmatched junction nucleotides: 7. This CDR3 is built from 16 residues. The CDR3 region is CASSTTGLAGPGELFF. The CDR3 nucleotides are TGTGCCAGCAGTACGACTGGACTAGCGGGACCCGGGGAGCTGTTTTTT.

The chain joins TRBV7-2 to TRBJ2-3, with TRBD2 matching over 12 bases. Germline V lookup: CDR1 SGHTA, CDR2 FQGNSA. This CDR3 is built from 16 residues. Unmatched junction bases numbered 5, after V lost 1 base and J lost 6 bases. The CDR3 loop is CASSLGLAGVLDTQYF. The DNA for the CDR3 is TGTGCCAGCAGCTTAGGACTAGCGGGAGTATTGGATACGCAGTATTTT.

The genes are TRBV12-3 or TRBV12-4 and TRBJ1-2, with a possible D match to TRBD1 (5 bases). The CDR3 has 13 residues. V lost 5 bases and J lost 5, with 12 bases in between. The CDR3 bases are TGTGCCAGCAGTCAAACCAGGGCTTATGGCTACACCTTC. Translating it yields CASSQTRAYGYTF.

The chain joins TRBV4-3 to TRBJ2-1, with TRBD2 matching 10 bases. Losses at the gene ends were 1 base for V and 9 bases for J; bases not matched to a gene: 6. Germline CDR1 reads LGHNA; CDR2 reads YSLEER. The CDR3 contains 15 residues. The CDR3 loop reads CASSQGASGSSEQFF. The DNA for the CDR3 is TGCGCCAGCAGCCAAGGGGCTAGCGGGAGCTCTGAGCAGTTCTTC.

As regards this clone: Other DNA sequences in the same sample also yield this CDR3. The rearrangement uses TRBV5-1 and TRBJ2-7, with D possibly matching TRBD1 (6 bases). The V end was cut by 0 bases, the J end by 4 bases, with 14 bases between. The CDR3 extends over 15 amino acids. Looked up from germline, CDR1 is SGHRS and CDR2 is YFSETQ. CDR3 protein: CASSLGGQGPYEQYF. The CDR3 nucleotides are TGCGCCAGCAGCTTGGGGGGGCAGGGGCCGTACGAGCAGTACTTC.

This chain uses TRBV27 with TRBJ2-1, with D possibly matching TRBD1 (8 bases). The CDR3 is 15 amino acids. Germline CDR1 and CDR2: MNHEY and SMNVEV (reference sequence). The V end was cut by 5 bases, the J end by 6 bases, with 17 bases between. As DNA, the CDR3 is TGTGCCAGCAGTCCAGACAGGGGCGGGGGCAATGAGCAGTTCTTC. Protein sequence: CASSPDRGGGNEQFF.

The chain carries TRBV6-4 and TRBJ2-1; 9 bases agree with TRBD2. The CDR3 sequence is 19 residues long. The J segment lost 5 bases and the V segment lost 0 bases, leaving 14 bases of the junction unmatched. The V gene's germline CDR1 is MRHNA and CDR2 SNTAGT. The CDR3 protein is CASSDSPGLAGGLHNEQFF. DNA of the CDR3: TGTGCCAGCAGTGACTCCCCGGGGTTGGCGGGAGGGCTCCACAATGAGCAGTTCTTC.

This clone was seen only once. The chain links TRBV15 to TRBJ2-7; D might be TRBD1 (5 bases). Germline CDR1 and CDR2: LNHNV and YYDKDF (reference sequence). V lost 3 bases and J 3 bases, leaving 15 bases between the germline ends. The CDR3 has 15 amino acids. CDR3 residues: CATSRTDSSHYEQYF. CDR3 coding DNA: TGTGCCACCAGCAGGACCGACAGTAGCCACTACGAGCAGTACTTC. The whole variable domain, remainder taken from reference TRBV15 and TRBJ2-7, is DAMVIQNPRYQVTQFGKPVTLSCSQTLNHNVMYWYQQKSSQAPKLLFHYYDKDFNNEADTPDNFQSRRPNTSFCFLDIRSPGLGDTAMYLCATSRTDSSHYEQYFGPGTRLTVT.

This chain uses TRBV29-1 with TRBJ2-7; 9 bases are a match to TRBD1. Germline CDR1 SQVTM, CDR2 ANQGSEA. This CDR3 has 14 residues. Germline trimming cut 6 bases from V and 2 bases from J; bases unmatched to any gene: 8. The CDR3, as DNA: TGCAGCGTCGACGGACAGGGGAACCCCTACGAGCAGTACTTC. Encoded protein: CSVDGQGNPYEQYF.

The V call is TRBV9, the J call TRBJ1-2; possibly TRBD1 for D (6 bases). Germline V gene sequence: CDR1 SGDLS, CDR2 YYNGEE. The V end was cut by 0 bases, the J end by 4 bases, with 13 bases between. This CDR3 has 15 amino acids. The CDR3 DNA reads as TGTGCCAGCAGCGTAGGGGGGCAGGGCGCCTATGGCTACACCTTC. Protein sequence: CASSVGGQGAYGYTF.

CDR3 DNA: TGCAGTGCTAGTGGGCCGCGGGGGGGGGTAGAGACCCAGTACTTC. It codes for CSASGPRGGVETQYF. V and J are TRBV20-1 and TRBJ2-5; 9 bases are a match to TRBD2. Trimming at V came to 3 bases and at J to 4 bases, leaving 9 bases not matched to a gene. Germline V gene lookup returns CDR1 DFQATT and CDR2 SNEGSKA (reference sequence). CDR3 length equals 15 residues.

This clone turned up a few times. The chain joins TRBV19 to TRBJ2-2; 7 bases fit TRBD2. Germline V gene sequence: CDR1 LNHDA, CDR2 SQIVND (reference sequence). After removal of 5 bases from V and 9 bases from J, the junction contained 12 bases not matched to a gene. The CDR3 is 15 amino acids. The CDR3 region has the DNA TGTGCCAGTAGTCCCCGGTGGGCGGGAGCCCGGGAGCTGTTTTTT. Its translation is CASSPRWAGARELFF. Drawing the rest from reference TRBV19 and TRBJ2-2, the complete variable domain is DGGITQSPKYLFRKEGQNVTLSCEQNLNHDAMYWYRQDPGQGLRLIYYSQIVNDFQKGDIAEGYSVSREKKESFPLTVTSAQKNPTAFYLCASSPRWAGARELFFGEGSRLTVL.

The genes are TRBV12-3 or TRBV12-4 and TRBJ1-2, with unresolved D. V was shortened by 3 bases and J by 8 bases, with 10 bases between the two germline ends. CDR3 length: 12 amino acids. The CDR3 spells CASSLGGRGYTF. The CDR3, as DNA: TGTGCCAGCAGTTTGGGAGGCCGGGGCTACACCTTC.

The chain links TRBV10-3 to TRBJ1-2; possibly TRBD1 for D (5 bases). This CDR3 region has 14 residues. The germline V gene encodes CDR1 ENHRY and CDR2 SYGVKD. Trimming left V 10 bases short and J 4 bases short, with 19 bases between. Written as DNA, the CDR3 is TGTGCCACTGCCGCGATCGGCAGGGCCTATGGCTACACCTTC. Its protein is CATAAIGRAYGYTF.

The chain links TRBV6-5 to TRBJ1-2; TRBD1 matches 7 bases. After removal of 2 bases from V and 7 bases from J, the junction contained 10 bases not matched to a gene. The germline V gene encodes CDR1 MNHEY and CDR2 SVGAGI. This CDR3 is built from 15 residues. The CDR3 nucleotides read TGTGCCAGCAGTTACCCGACGACAGGGCGCGTTGGCTACACCTTC. Amino acid sequence: CASSYPTTGRVGYTF.

The chain couples TRBV7-9 to TRBJ1-3, with D possibly being TRBD1 (6 bases). Germline V gene lookup returns CDR1 SEHNR and CDR2 FQNEAQ (reference sequence). Trimming cost V 1 base and J 0 bases, with 7 bases left between them. CDR3 size: 15 residues. CDR3 sequence reads: CASSLGTDSGNTIYF. The DNA of the CDR3 is TGTGCCAGCAGCTTAGGGACAGACTCTGGAAACACCATATATTTT.

This chain links TRBV6-6 with TRBJ2-2; D unclear. V was trimmed by 9 bases and J by 6 bases, leaving 14 bases between them. The CDR3 consists of 13 residues. Germline V lookup: CDR1 MNHNY, CDR2 SVGAGI (reference sequence). The CDR3, as DNA: TGTGCCAGTTCTCCTAGTGTGTCCGGGGAGCTGTTTTTT. This gives the protein CASSPSVSGELFF.

The chain employs TRBV11-3 and TRBJ2-1; 7 bases line up with TRBD2. Germline CDR1 SGHNT, CDR2 YENEEA. J gave up 5 bases and V 5 bases, and 6 bases lay outside the gene matches. CDR3 length: 14 amino acids. The CDR3 spells CASSPRGLNNEQFF. CDR3 DNA: TGTGCCAGCAGCCCACGGGGACTAAACAATGAGCAGTTCTTC.